This TCR beta chain was identified in a study of CD8 T cells in Susac syndrome. Across the whole study: When blood was drawn, patients with Susac syndrome were on intravenous immunoglobulin alone, on corticosteroids, or therapy-naive.

The CD8+ and CD4+ T cells were isolated magnetically using a negative isolation approach, whereas the TEMRA cells were enriched by FACS. Study results and limitations: Detection of Susac-specific public clones gave some 15 in total CD8+ repertoires and about five in CD8+ TEMRA repertoires.

In germline, CDR1 is SNHLY, CDR2 FYNNEI. The V end lost 7 bases, the J end lost 4 bases, and 18 bases lay between the germline ends. The CDR3 covers 15 residues. This clonotype has just one count. Antigen: not known. cDNA came from about 0.5 to 1 ug RNA primed by random hexamers. TCRdb passed the immunoSEQ multiplex PCR reads through MiXCR, listing each CDR3 protein once. The sample holds 95,000 to 150,000 distinct CDR3 sequences; roughly 94% are singletons and the top ten take 0.28%. V is TRBV2 and J is TRBJ2-3; maybe TRBD1 (6 bases). This clonotype originated in a human donor with Susac syndrome. Sequencing was carried out using CD8+ T cells from PBMCs. CDR3 protein: CASTPGVPRADTQYF. The CDR3 coding sequence is TGTGCCAGCACTCCAGGGGTCCCCCGGGCAGATACGCAGTATTTT.